This T cell receptor (beta chain) was retrieved from a study of CD8 T cells in ankylosing spondylitis. A single record per CDR3 protein comes from TCRdb applying MiXCR to the 5' RACE reads. The sample shows some 87,000 distinct CDR3 sequences, 27% of them seen only once. Study findings and constraints: A CD8+ phenotype characterized the disease-linked clones, which were relatively rare in peripheral blood. Reactive arthritis synovial fluid and blood previously showed some of these motif variants.

In its sample, this clonotype was seen a few times. What it binds is unknown. The CDR3 is 17 residues long. V lost 4 bases to trimming and J lost 0 bases, with 19 bases between them. Germline V gives CDR1 SGHRS, CDR2 YFSETQ. The sequence came from a male donor with ankylosing spondylitis or in good health (not recorded which). The chain uses TRBV5-1 and TRBJ2-5, with D tentatively TRBD1 (5 bases). Sequencing input: blood, either unsorted or a sorted T cell fraction (not recorded which). This chain's CDR3 is CASSGSGAGANQETQYF. In DNA, the CDR3 is TGCGCCAGCAGCGGATCCGGAGCTGGGGCTAACCAAGAGACCCAGTACTTC. The full variable domain, in which reference TRBV5-1 and TRBJ2-5 provide the parts outside the CDR3, is KAGVTQTPRYLIKTRGQQVTLSCSPISGHRSVSWYQQTPGQGLQFLFEYFSETQRNKGNFPGRFSGRQFSNSRSEMNVSTLELGDSALYLCASSGSGAGANQETQYFGPGTRLLVL.